This entry concerns a single TCR beta chain. Its cognate antigen is unknown. Germline-derived CDR1 and CDR2 are SGHTA and FQGNSA. The CDR3 is 12 amino acids. Deletions cut 5 bases from V and 5 bases from J, with 10 bases between. Assay: immunoSEQ multiplex PCR; the TCRdb copy retains only in-frame clones and omits some. The table lists about 78,000 clones, around nine tenths of them singletons. The record originates from a study of T cell responses to AZD1222 COVID-19 vaccine. Whole-study results and caveats: The peak T cell response came first, and repertoires were sampled only after it.

The sequence came from an adult who received the AZD1222 COVID-19 vaccine. The specimen was peripheral blood, collected 28 days after the second AZD1222 dose. The gene calls are TRBV7-2 and TRBJ2-7, with D tentatively TRBD1 or TRBD2 (5 bases each). The CDR3 bases are TGTGCCAGCAGCCCGGGACGGAACGAGCAGTACTTC. Translated, it gives CASSPGRNEQYF.